What follows describes a single T cell receptor (beta chain). Its antigen has not been determined. Base qualities are not provided; no much larger clone lies one nucleotide away. The data are from a study of T cell responses to AZD1222 COVID-19 vaccine (dated by TCRdb to the early 2020s). Regarding the complete study: AZD1222 recipients whose second dose came at about 4 weeks and those whose second dose came at about 12 weeks were combined into one group, since spike-specific TCR depth and breadth did not differ between the two schedules. Trial participants were enrolled by age into 18-55, 56-69 and 70-plus year subgroups, with about 150, 28 and 57 TCR-sequenced participants respectively. TCR sequencing covered 233 trial participants: approximately 200 given two doses of AZD1222 and approximately 25 given two doses of MenACWY control vaccine.

Paper-wide results and their limitations: The 56-69-year group was small, and its depth increase did not reach significance, likely because of low power. The vaccine-associated CD4 TCRs covered the entire spike protein, and the dominant responses fell in regions 160-218 and 743-854. Conclusions about previously exposed vaccinees are limited because only six or seven AZD1222 recipients were SARS-CoV-2 seropositive at baseline. Reportedly, close to half of the unique spike-specific TCRs recognized epitopes lying outside the regions that are mutated in the B.1.351 and B.1.1.7 variants. After two AZD1222 doses, both the breadth and the depth of spike-specific TCRs were significantly higher than at day 0 and than in MenACWY recipients. No day 14 peak-response samples were available, so repertoires were characterized only after the peak T cell response. Participants were mostly white British and included more females than males, and it was suggested by the authors that clonal diversity may have been underestimated.

The CDR3 regions of human TCRbeta chains were analyzed by immunosequencing. The original pipeline was this. Repertoire TCRs were checked for matches against a reference library of SARS-CoV-2-specific TCRs that had been generated using the MIRA antigen-specificity platform. Breadth was defined as the fraction of unique TCRs that were SARS-CoV-2-associated. Depth was defined as the fraction of total T cells that were SARS-CoV-2-associated. Using the MIRA data, each spike-specific TCR was assigned both to the spike region to which the TCR was reactive and to a CD4 or CD8 class. Log10-transformed breadth and depth values were compared by one-way ANOVA with Sidak's multiple comparisons tests. TCRdb limited this immuneACCESS table to in-frame rearrangements with V and J called. A share of clones is missing; checked studies link under half to unresolved V genes, and the rest is unexplained. The DNA gave D and trimming, while V, J and clone size come from that table. Recorded for this sample are fewer than 140,000 clones; about nine tenths of them occurred a single time. About 4.8% of the sample is held by the ten biggest clonotypes.

In light of the paper, this sample's time point label describes: baseline before first vaccination. Samples from vaccinated people were obtained from the UK trials COV001 and COV002, which included a single-blind randomized controlled phase 2/3 trial of AZD1222 (ChAdOx1 nCoV-19) in healthy adults. Trial participant PBMC samples were collected at day 0 and day 28 after the second dose for TCRbeta chain sequencing. The CDR3, from cysteine to phenylalanine, totals 12 residues. The read is trimmed to its CDR3 DNA, 36 bases read in frame from base 1. The V and J ends are trimmed by 1 base and 6 bases, leaving 3 bases between them.

The TCR comes from an adult in good health. The chain employs TRBV12-3 or TRBV12-4 and TRBJ2-2; a confident D gene designation cannot be given. The sample consisted of peripheral blood, taken on day 0 of AZD1222 vaccination. In nucleotides, the sequence is TGTGCCAGCAGTTTAGTGGCCGGGGAGCTGTTTTTT. It translates as CASSLVAGELFF.